The 23 T cell receptor beta chains in this list originate from one sample, sequenced in a study of blood T cell repertoires in COVID-19. Assay used: immunoSEQ multiplex PCR; TCRdb lists only in-frame clones, some missing. The sample lists fewer than 200,000 clones, 87% occurring once. The specimen sequenced was peripheral blood. The receptors stem from a woman aged 55-75 years who had recovered from COVID-19.

The V call is TRBV7-9, the J call TRBJ1-1; D unresolved. Germline CDR1 reads SEHNR; CDR2 reads FQNEAQ (reference sequence). V was shortened by 2 bases and J by 0 bases, with 7 bases between the two germline ends. The CDR3 contains 14 residues. The DNA of the CDR3 is TGTGCCAGCAGCTTACAGGCCATGAACACTGAAGCTTTCTTT. This translates into CASSLQAMNTEAFF. The entire variable domain, with the rest obtained from reference TRBV7-9 and TRBJ1-1, is as follows: DTGVSQNPRHKITKRGQNVTFRCDPISEHNRLYWYRQTLGQGPEFLTYFQNEAQLEKSRLLSDRFSAERPKGSFSTLEIQRTEQGDSAMYLCASSLQAMNTEAFFGQGTRLTVV.

The V and J genes are TRBV20-1 and TRBJ1-2; D gene unclear. The CDR3 sequence is 11 residues long. With 3 bases removed from V and 4 bases from J, the gap between germline ends came to 6 bases. Per germline, CDR1 DFQATT and CDR2 SNEGSKA (reference sequence). The CDR3 bases are TGCAGTGCTAGCTCGTCCTATGGCTACACCTTC. This encodes CSASSSYGYTF.

J is TRBJ2-1 and V is TRBV10-2; 10 bases align to TRBD1. The germline CDR1 and CDR2 sequences are WSHSY and SAAADI. The CDR3 has 14 residues. J lost 7 bases, V lost 8 bases, and 8 bases had no gene match. The CDR3 protein is CASLNPGQGNEQFF. The CDR3, as DNA: TGCGCCAGCTTGAACCCGGGACAGGGGAATGAGCAGTTCTTC.

This chain links TRBV5-8 with TRBJ1-5; D perhaps matches TRBD1 (6 bases). This CDR3 comprises 15 residues. The germline V gene has CDR1 SGHTS and CDR2 YDEGEE. The germline V and J ends were trimmed by 5 bases and 0 bases, with 12 bases remaining between them. The DNA for the CDR3 is TGTGCCAGCAGAACGGGACACTATAGCAATCAGCCCCAGCATTTT. Translating gives CASRTGHYSNQPQHF.

J is TRBJ2-7 and V is TRBV24-1; possibly TRBD1 for D (5 bases). CDR3 size: 13 residues. V was shortened by 7 bases and J by 0 bases, with 9 bases between the two germline ends. The germline CDR1 and CDR2 sequences are KGHDR and SFDVKD. The CDR3 DNA reads TGTGCCACCAGCACAGGCCCCTCCTACGAGCAGTACTTC. Protein: CATSTGPSYEQYF.

This clone was picked up one time. This chain uses TRBV18 with TRBJ2-1; 7 nucleotides match TRBD1. CDR1 KGHSH and CDR2 LQKENI come from the germline V gene. The CDR3 consists of 15 residues. Trimming removed 5 bases from V and 4 bases from J; junction bases left unmatched: 8. CDR3 nucleotides: TGTGCCAGCTCAACGACAGGGTTCGGATACAATGAGCAGTTCTTC. It translates to CASSTTGFGYNEQFF. The full variable domain, its missing parts supplied by reference TRBV18 and TRBJ2-1, is NAGVMQNPRHLVRRRGQEARLRCSPMKGHSHVYWYRQLPEEGLKFMVYLQKENIIDESGMPKERFSAEFPKEGPSILRIQQVVRGDSAAYFCASSTTGFGYNEQFFGPGTRLTVL.

The gene calls are TRBV12-3 or TRBV12-4 and TRBJ1-2; D unresolved. V lost 10 bases to trimming and J lost 0 bases, with 12 bases between them. The CDR3 has 13 amino acids. CDR3 loop: CAISGGTNYGYTF. The CDR3 coding sequence is TGTGCCATCTCGGGAGGAACTAACTATGGCTACACCTTC.

V usage is TRBV4-2 and J usage is TRBJ2-7; maybe TRBD2 (6 bases). Trimming left V 0 bases short and J 5 bases short, with 17 bases between. Per germline, CDR1 LGHNA and CDR2 YNFKEQ. CDR3 length equals 16 residues. Written as DNA, the CDR3 is TGTGCCAGCAGCCAAGATAATAGGAGGGGCTGGGACGAGCAGTACTTC. Amino acids: CASSQDNRRGWDEQYF.

The rearrangement joins TRBV10-3 to TRBJ2-1, with 9 bases aligning to TRBD2. The trim removed 3 bases at V and 4 bases at J, leaving 4 bases unmatched. The CDR3 has 15 residues. Germline V gene sequence: CDR1 ENHRY, CDR2 SYGVKD. The CDR3 region has the DNA TGTGCCATCAGTGACTGGCGGGGGGGTTACAATGAGCAGTTCTTC. Residues: CAISDWRGGYNEQFF.

The J gene is TRBJ2-1, the V gene TRBV11-3, with D possibly matching TRBD2 (6 bases). V was trimmed by 5 bases and J by 0 bases, leaving 11 bases between them. CDR1 SGHNT and CDR2 YENEEA come from the germline V gene. There are 15 residues in the CDR3. CDR3 sequence: CASSTDGSSYNEQFF. In nucleotides, the CDR3 is TGTGCCAGCAGCACAGACGGGAGCTCCTACAATGAGCAGTTCTTC.

The table lists this clone with a few counts. This rearrangement joins TRBV28 to TRBJ1-2, with a tentative D call TRBD1 (5 bases). This CDR3 spans 15 amino acids. Trimming took 8 bases from V and 0 from J, leaving 16 bases between them. Germline loops: CDR1 MDHEN, CDR2 SYDVKM. In DNA form, the CDR3 reads TGTGCCAGCTCGACAATTGGGGGGGCTAACTATGGCTACACCTTC. Its translation is CASSTIGGANYGYTF.

The CDR3 region is CASSQGGTGGWDTIYF. The CDR3 DNA sequence: TGTGCCAGCAGCCAAGGCGGGACAGGGGGATGGGACACCATATATTTT. The J gene is TRBJ1-3, the V gene TRBV3-1 (or the pseudogene TRBV3-2); 11 positions match TRBD1. Germline loops: CDR1 LGHDT, CDR2 YNNKEL (reference sequence). This CDR3 comprises 16 residues. Trimming at V came to 1 base and at J to 8 bases, leaving 7 bases not matched to a gene.

The chain links TRBV3-1 (or the pseudogene TRBV3-2) to TRBJ2-1; perhaps TRBD2 as D (6 bases). The V gene lost 3 bases and the J gene lost 6 bases, with 12 bases spanning the gap. CDR3 length equals 14 residues. Germline V lookup: CDR1 LGHDT, CDR2 YNNKEL (reference sequence). The CDR3 here is CASSQSGLSNEQFF. The CDR3 DNA follows: TGTGCCAGCAGCCAGTCGGGACTTTCCAATGAGCAGTTCTTC.

The V gene is TRBV25-1, the J gene TRBJ2-1, with TRBD2 identical over 7 bases. Germline V gene sequence: CDR1 MGHDK, CDR2 SYGVNS. This CDR3 contains 14 residues. Trimming removed 8 bases from V and 8 bases from J; junction bases left unmatched: 12. CDR3 sequence reads: CASLPGGGVDEQFF. DNA for the CDR3: TGTGCCAGCCTCCCCGGCGGGGGTGTGGATGAGCAGTTCTTC.

The V call is TRBV11-2, the J call TRBJ2-3; 8 bases agree with TRBD1. Germline V gene sequence: CDR1 SGHAT, CDR2 FQNNGV. V gave up 3 bases and J gave up 3 bases; unmatched junction bases: 5. CDR3 length equals 15 residues. CDR3 residues: CASSFDGDRTDTQYF. CDR3 in DNA: TGTGCCAGCAGCTTCGATGGGGACAGGACAGATACGCAGTATTTT.

The chain links TRBV9 to TRBJ1-4; D unclear. Germline assignment: CDR1 SGDLS and CDR2 YYNGEE. The ends were cut back, 3 bases at V and 7 bases at J, with 19 bases in the middle. The CDR3 runs 16 residues. The chain's CDR3 is CASSARYGLIGEKLFF. DNA of the CDR3: TGTGCCAGCAGCGCCCGATATGGGCTCATAGGTGAAAAACTGTTTTTT.

Comment on this clone: With a much larger clone just one base away, this may be a read error. The V and J genes are TRBV27 and TRBJ1-2; D gene ambiguous. The CDR3 runs to 13 residues. V was pared by 5 bases and J by 2 bases, with 9 bases between. The germline V gene has CDR1 MNHEY and CDR2 SMNVEV (reference sequence). The CDR3 DNA is TGTGCCAGCAGTCTCGGACTGAACTATGGCTACACCTTC. As protein: CASSLGLNYGYTF.

The V call is TRBV5-1, the J call TRBJ2-7; the match to TRBD1 covers 8 bases. V trimming: 0 bases; J trimming: 5 bases; junction bases outside the gene matches: 10. CDR3 length: 16 amino acids. Germline V gene sequence: CDR1 SGHRS, CDR2 YFSETQ. DNA for the CDR3: TGCGCCAGCAGCTTGGATCCAGGACAGGGAGGAAACGAGCAGTACTTC. It specifies CASSLDPGQGGNEQYF.

This chain connects TRBV3-1 (or the pseudogene TRBV3-2) to TRBJ1-6, with TRBD1 identical over 8 bases. The junction had 4 bases not matched to a gene; V was cut back by 4 bases and J by 8 bases. Germline CDR1 LGHDT, CDR2 YNNKEL (reference sequence). The CDR3 is 14 residues long. CDR3 residues: CASSPRGRYSPLHF. The CDR3 DNA is TGTGCCAGCAGCCCCAGGGGGCGTTATTCACCCCTCCACTTT.

The chain couples TRBV9 to TRBJ1-6; D uncertain. V lost 0 bases and J 6 bases, leaving 19 bases between the germline ends. Germline CDR1 and CDR2: SGDLS and YYNGEE. The CDR3 loop spans 18 amino acids. This chain's CDR3 is CASSVGRQPFDPNSPLHF. CDR3 nucleotide sequence: TGTGCCAGCAGCGTAGGTCGACAACCGTTTGACCCTAATTCACCCCTCCACTTT.

This chain uses TRBV7-9 with TRBJ1-6; no clear D. V was shortened by 4 bases and J by 6 bases, with 4 bases between the two germline ends. The CDR3 is made up of 12 amino acids. Per germline, CDR1 SEHNR and CDR2 FQNEAQ (reference sequence). CDR3 bases: TGTGCCAGCAGCTACTCTAATTCACCCCTCCACTTT. Translated, it gives CASSYSNSPLHF.

The chain joins TRBV11-2 to TRBJ2-7; 12 bases fit TRBD2. This CDR3 has 15 amino acids. J was trimmed by 8 bases and V by 0 bases; bases with no gene match: 5. Germline CDR1 reads SGHAT; CDR2 reads FQNNGV. This CDR3 reads CASSLDGTSGWKQYF. In DNA, the CDR3 is TGTGCCAGCAGCTTAGATGGGACTAGCGGGTGGAAGCAGTACTTC.

This chain joins TRBV5-6 and TRBJ2-3; no firm D call. The CDR3 totals 15 residues. Trimming pared 4 bases from V and 2 bases from J, leaving 14 bases between. CDR1 is SGHDT, CDR2 YYEEEE, per germline. The CDR3 is CASSLRHVATDTQYF. The CDR3, as DNA: TGTGCCAGCAGCCTCCGACACGTGGCCACAGATACGCAGTATTTT.